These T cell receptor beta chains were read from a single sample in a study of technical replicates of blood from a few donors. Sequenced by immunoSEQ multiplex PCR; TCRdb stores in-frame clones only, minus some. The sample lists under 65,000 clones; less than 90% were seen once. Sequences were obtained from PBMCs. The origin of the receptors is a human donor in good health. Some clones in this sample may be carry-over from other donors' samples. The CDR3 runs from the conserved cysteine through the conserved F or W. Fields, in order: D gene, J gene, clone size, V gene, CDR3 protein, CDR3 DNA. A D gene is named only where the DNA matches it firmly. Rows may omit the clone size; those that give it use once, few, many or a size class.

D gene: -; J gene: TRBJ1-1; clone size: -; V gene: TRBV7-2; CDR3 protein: CATPGGEAFF; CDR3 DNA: TGTGCCACCCCGGGAGGGGAAGCTTTCTTT
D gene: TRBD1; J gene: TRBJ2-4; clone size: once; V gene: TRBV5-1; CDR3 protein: CASSPGQGLAKNIQYF; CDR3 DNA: TGCGCCAGCAGCCCTGGACAGGGCCTAGCCAAAAACATTCAGTACTTC
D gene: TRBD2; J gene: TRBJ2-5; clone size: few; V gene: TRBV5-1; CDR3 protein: CASSMVGGVAMTQYF; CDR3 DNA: TGCGCCAGCAGCATGGTCGGGGGGGTCGCGATGACCCAGTACTTC
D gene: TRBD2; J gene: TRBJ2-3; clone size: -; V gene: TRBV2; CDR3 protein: CASKLAGTSSTDTQYF; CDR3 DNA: TGTGCCAGCAAACTAGCTGGGACTAGCAGTACAGATACGCAGTATTTT
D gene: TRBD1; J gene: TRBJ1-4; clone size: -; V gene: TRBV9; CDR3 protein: CASSDGTGGKKLFF; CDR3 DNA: TGTGCCAGCAGCGATGGGACAGGGGGCAAAAAACTGTTTTTT
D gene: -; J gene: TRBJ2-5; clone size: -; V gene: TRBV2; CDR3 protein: CASSDQGKTQYF; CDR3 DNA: TGTGCCAGCAGTGACCAGGGTAAGACCCAGTACTTC
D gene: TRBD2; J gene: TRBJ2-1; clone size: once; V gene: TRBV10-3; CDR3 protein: CAISGGRPYNEQFF; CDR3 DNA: TGTGCCATCAGTGGCGGGAGACCCTACAATGAGCAGTTCTTC
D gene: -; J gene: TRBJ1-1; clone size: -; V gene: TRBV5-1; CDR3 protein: CASSLDSLGDTEAFF; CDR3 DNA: TGCGCCAGCAGCTTGGATAGTCTGGGAGACACTGAAGCTTTCTTT
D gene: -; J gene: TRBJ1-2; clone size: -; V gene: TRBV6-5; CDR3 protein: CASSPQGYYGYTF; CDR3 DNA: TGTGCCAGCAGTCCCCAGGGTTACTATGGCTACACCTTC
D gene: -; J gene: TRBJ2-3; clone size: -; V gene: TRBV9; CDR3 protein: CASSKSWTSTDTQYF; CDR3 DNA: TGTGCCAGCAGCAAATCCTGGACTTCCACAGATACGCAGTATTTT
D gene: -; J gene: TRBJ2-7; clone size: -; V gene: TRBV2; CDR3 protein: CASSYLGAYEQYF; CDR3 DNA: TGTGCCAGCAGTTACCTAGGGGCCTACGAGCAGTACTTC
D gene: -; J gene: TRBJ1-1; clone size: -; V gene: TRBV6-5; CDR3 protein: CASSYGAPANTEAFF; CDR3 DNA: TGTGCCAGCAGTTACGGGGCGCCCGCGAACACTGAAGCTTTCTTT
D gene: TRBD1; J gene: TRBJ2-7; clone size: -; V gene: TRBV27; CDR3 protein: CASGRQGPYEQYF; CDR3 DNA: TGTGCCAGCGGGAGACAGGGGCCCTACGAGCAGTACTTC